The sequence of this T cell receptor (beta chain) was determined in a study of response to subunit inactivated influenza vaccine. Study-level points and caveats: Authors suggested each seasonal flu vaccination may recruit only limited numbers of new T cells.

CDR1 SGDLS and CDR2 YYNGEE come from the germline V gene. This CDR3 is 16 amino acids long. The V and J ends lost 2 bases and 9 bases, in that order; junction bases with no gene match: 11. TCRdb re-called the RT-PCR reads through MiXCR, storing one row per CDR3 protein. The data contain 600,000 to 850,000 distinct CDR3 sequences, 13% to 15% of them singletons. Comments on this clonotype: Its antigen is currently unknown.

The source is a man aged 45-65 years who received an inactivated influenza vaccine. The chain joins TRBV9 to TRBJ1-4, with TRBD1 matching over 9 bases. Source: PBMCs from blood, taken approximately 15 days before vaccination. This CDR3 is CASSVDTGTGLQKLFF. The CDR3 coding sequence is TGTGCCAGCAGCGTCGACACCGGGACAGGGTTACAAAAACTGTTTTTT. The variable domain in full, with the rest retrieved from reference TRBV9 and TRBJ1-4, is DSGVTQTPKHLITATGQRVTLRCSPRSGDLSVYWYQQSLDQGLQFLIQYYNGEERAKGNILERFSAQQFPDLHSELNLSSLELGDSALYFCASSVDTGTGLQKLFFGSGTQLSVL.